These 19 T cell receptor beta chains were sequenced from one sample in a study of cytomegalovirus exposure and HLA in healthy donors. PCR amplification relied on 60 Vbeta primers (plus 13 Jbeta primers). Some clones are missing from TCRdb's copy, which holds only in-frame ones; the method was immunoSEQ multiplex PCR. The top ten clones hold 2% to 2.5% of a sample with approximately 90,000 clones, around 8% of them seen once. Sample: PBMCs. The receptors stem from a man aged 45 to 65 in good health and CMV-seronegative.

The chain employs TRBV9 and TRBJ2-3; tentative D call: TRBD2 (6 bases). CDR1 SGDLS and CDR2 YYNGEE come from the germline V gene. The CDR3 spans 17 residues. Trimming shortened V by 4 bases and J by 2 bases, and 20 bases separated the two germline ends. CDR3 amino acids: CASSPTGLLPLTDTQYF. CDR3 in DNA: TGTGCCAGCAGCCCCACGGGACTCCTTCCCCTCACAGATACGCAGTATTTT.

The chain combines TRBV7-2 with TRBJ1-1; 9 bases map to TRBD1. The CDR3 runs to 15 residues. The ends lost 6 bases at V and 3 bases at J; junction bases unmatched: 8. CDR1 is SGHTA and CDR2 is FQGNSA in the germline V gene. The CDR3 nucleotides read TGTGCCAGCAGAAATAAACAGGGGGCTGACACTGAAGCTTTCTTT. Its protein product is CASRNKQGADTEAFF. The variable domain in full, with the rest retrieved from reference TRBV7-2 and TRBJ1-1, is GAGVSQSPSNKVTEKGKDVELRCDPISGHTALYWYRQSLGQGLEFLIYFQGNSAPDKSGLPSDRFSAERTGGSVSTLTIQRTQQEDSAVYLCASRNKQGADTEAFFGQGTRLTVV.

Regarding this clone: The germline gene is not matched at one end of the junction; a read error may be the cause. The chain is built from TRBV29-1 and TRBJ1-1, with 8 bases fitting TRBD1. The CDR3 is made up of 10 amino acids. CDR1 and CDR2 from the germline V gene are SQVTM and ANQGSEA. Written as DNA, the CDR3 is TGCAGCGTTGAAGTCCGGGACAGGACCTTT. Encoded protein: CSVEVRDRTF. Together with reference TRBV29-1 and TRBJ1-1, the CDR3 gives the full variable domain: SAVISQKPSRDICQRGTSLTIQCQVDSQVTMMFWYRQQPGQSLTLIATANQGSEATYESGFVIDKFPISRPNLTFSTLTVSNMSPEDSSIYLCSVEVRDRTFGQGTRLTVV.

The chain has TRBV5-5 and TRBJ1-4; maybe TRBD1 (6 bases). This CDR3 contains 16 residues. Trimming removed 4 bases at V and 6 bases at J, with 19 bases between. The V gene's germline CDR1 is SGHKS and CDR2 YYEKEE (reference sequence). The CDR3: CASSLYKGGYDEKLFF. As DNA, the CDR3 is TGTGCCAGCAGCCTCTACAAAGGGGGATACGATGAAAAACTGTTTTTT.

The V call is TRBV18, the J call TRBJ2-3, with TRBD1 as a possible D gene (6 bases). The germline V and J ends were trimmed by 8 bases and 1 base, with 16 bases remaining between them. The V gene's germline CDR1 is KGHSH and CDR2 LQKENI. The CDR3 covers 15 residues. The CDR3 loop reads CASTHRATGTDTQYF. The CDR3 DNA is TGTGCCAGCACTCACAGGGCGACGGGCACAGATACGCAGTATTTT.

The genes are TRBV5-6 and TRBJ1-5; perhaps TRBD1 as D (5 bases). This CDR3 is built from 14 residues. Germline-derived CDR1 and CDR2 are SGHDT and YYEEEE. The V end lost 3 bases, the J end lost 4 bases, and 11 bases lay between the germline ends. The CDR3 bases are TGTGCCAGCAGCTCGGGACTGACGAATCAGCCCCAGCATTTT. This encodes CASSSGLTNQPQHF.

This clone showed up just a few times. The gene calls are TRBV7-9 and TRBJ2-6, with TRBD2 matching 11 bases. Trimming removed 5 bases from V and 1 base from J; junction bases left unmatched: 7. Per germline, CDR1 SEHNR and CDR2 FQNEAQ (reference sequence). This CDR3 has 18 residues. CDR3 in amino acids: CASSPTSGRVSGANVLTF. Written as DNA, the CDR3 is TGTGCCAGCAGCCCAACTAGCGGGAGAGTTTCTGGGGCCAACGTCCTGACTTTC.

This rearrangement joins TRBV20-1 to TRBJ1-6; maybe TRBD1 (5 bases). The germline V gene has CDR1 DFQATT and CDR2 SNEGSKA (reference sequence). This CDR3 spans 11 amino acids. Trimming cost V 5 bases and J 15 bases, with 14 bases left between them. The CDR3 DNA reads TGCAGTGCTTTCCTTCGGGGGGTCCTCCACTTT. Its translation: CSAFLRGVLHF.

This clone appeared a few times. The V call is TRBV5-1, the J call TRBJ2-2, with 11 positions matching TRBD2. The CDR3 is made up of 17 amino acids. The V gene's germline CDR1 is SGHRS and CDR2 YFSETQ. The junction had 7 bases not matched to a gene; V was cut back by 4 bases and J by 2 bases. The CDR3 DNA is TGCGCCAGCAGCACGGGACTAGCGGACTATAACACCGGGGAGCTGTTTTTT. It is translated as CASSTGLADYNTGELFF.

The CDR3 DNA follows: TGTGCCAGCAGTTTACTCAGTTTCTCTAGCACAGATACGCAGTATTTT. Its translation: CASSLLSFSSTDTQYF. This rearrangement joins TRBV27 to TRBJ2-3; D ambiguous. CDR3 length: 16 amino acids. Trimming pared 2 bases from V and 0 bases from J, leaving 12 bases between. Germline V gene sequence: CDR1 MNHEY, CDR2 SMNVEV (reference sequence).

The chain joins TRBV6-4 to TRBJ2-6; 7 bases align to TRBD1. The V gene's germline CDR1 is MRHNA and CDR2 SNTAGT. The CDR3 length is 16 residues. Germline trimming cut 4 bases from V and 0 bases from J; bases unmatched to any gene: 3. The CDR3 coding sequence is TGTGCCAGCAGTGCCCACAGGGGCTCTGGGGCCAACGTCCTGACTTTC. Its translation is CASSAHRGSGANVLTF.

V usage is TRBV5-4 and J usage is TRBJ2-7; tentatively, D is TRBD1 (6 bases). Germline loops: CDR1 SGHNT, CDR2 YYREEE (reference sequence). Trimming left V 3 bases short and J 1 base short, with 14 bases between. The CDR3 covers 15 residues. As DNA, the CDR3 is TGTGCCAGCAGCTCTACCTCAGGACAGTCCTACGAGCAGTACTTC. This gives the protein CASSSTSGQSYEQYF.

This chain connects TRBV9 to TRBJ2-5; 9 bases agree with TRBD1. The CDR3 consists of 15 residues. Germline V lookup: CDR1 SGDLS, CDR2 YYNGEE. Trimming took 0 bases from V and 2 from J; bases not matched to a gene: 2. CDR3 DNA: TGTGCCAGCAGCGTAGACGACAGGGGGCAAGAGACCCAGTACTTC. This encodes CASSVDDRGQETQYF.

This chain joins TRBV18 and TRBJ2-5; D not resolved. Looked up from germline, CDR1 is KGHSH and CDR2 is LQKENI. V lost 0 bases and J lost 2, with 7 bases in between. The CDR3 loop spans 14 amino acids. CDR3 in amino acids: CASSPPPQQETQYF. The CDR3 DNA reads TGTGCCAGCTCACCACCCCCCCAGCAAGAGACCCAGTACTTC.

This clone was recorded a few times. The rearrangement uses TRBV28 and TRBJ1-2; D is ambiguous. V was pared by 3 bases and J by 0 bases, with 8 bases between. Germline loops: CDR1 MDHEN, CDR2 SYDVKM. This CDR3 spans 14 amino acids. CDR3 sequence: CASSLAGSNYGYTF. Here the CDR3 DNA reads TGTGCCAGCAGTTTGGCGGGATCTAACTATGGCTACACCTTC.

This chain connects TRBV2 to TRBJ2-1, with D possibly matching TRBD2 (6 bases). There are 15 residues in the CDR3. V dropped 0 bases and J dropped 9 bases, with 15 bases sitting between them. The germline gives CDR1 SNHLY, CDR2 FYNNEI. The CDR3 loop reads CASSEAGGPVPEQFF. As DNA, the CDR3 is TGTGCCAGCAGTGAAGCGGGAGGCCCCGTTCCTGAGCAGTTCTTC.

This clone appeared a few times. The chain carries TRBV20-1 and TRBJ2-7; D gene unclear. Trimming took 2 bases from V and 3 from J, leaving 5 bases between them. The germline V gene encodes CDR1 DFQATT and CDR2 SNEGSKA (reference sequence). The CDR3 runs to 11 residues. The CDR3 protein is CSARQYYEQYF. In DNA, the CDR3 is TGCAGTGCTAGACAGTACTACGAGCAGTACTTC.

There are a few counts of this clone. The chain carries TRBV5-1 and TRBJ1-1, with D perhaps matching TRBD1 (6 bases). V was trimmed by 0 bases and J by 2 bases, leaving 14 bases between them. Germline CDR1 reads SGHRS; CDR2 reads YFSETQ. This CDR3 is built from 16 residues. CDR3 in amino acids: CASSLGQVGLNTEAFF. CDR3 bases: TGCGCCAGCAGCTTGGGACAGGTGGGGCTAAACACTGAAGCTTTCTTT.

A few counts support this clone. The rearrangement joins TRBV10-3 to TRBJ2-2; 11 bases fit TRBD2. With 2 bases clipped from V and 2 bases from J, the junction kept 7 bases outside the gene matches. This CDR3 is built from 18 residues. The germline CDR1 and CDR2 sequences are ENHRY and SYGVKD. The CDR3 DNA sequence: TGTGCCATCAGTGAGACCTTACTAGCGGGAGTCAACACCGGGGAGCTGTTTTTT. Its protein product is CAISETLLAGVNTGELFF.